What follows are 2 T cell receptor beta chains derived from one specimen sequenced in a study of T-cell reconstitution after alpha-beta-depleted transplantation in children. Researchers prepared the TCRbeta library using unique molecular identifiers, the study reports. Using its own MiXCR run on the PCR reads, TCRdb lists one record per CDR3 protein. The sample has some 830,000 distinct CDR3 sequences; roughly 16% are singletons. The sequencing used PBMCs, mostly from graft donor cells, collected 360 days after TCRalphabeta/CD19-depleted stem cell transplant. The receptors were gathered from a male patient younger than 18 who had a stem cell transplant for acute lymphoblastic leukemia, so the T cells may come from the graft donor.

The rearrangement joins TRBV7-3 to TRBJ2-3; 11 bases align to TRBD1. This CDR3 contains 18 residues. The V segment lost 5 bases and the J segment 5 bases; nucleotides outside the gene matches: 15. Germline-derived CDR1 and CDR2 are SGHTA and FQGTGA. The CDR3 region is CASSPGKGGTGGKDTQYF. CDR3 DNA sequence: TGTGCCAGCAGCCCTGGCAAGGGCGGGACAGGGGGTAAAGATACGCAGTATTTT.

This clonotype was detected ten times or more. The chain has TRBV20-1 and TRBJ2-3, with D unresolved. Per the germline V gene, CDR1 is DFQATT and CDR2 is SNEGSKA (reference sequence). This CDR3 region has 11 residues. V was pared by 8 bases and J by 4 bases, with 10 bases between. DNA of the CDR3: TGCAGTTTAGTGTGGGCAGATACGCAGTATTTT. It codes for CSLVWADTQYF.